A selection of T cell receptor beta chains follows, all from one sample in a study of shared clonotypes between healthy human individuals. Data came from immunoSEQ multiplex PCR; TCRdb stores just in-frame clones and leaves some out. The data hold some 900,000 clones, with approximately 80% observed a single time. The sequenced sample consisted of memory CD4+ T cells sorted from blood. The receptors shown here come from a man aged 18-30 years in good health. Both conserved end residues are part of each CDR3. D genes are given only for firm matches. Only part of the rows carry a size: once, few, many, or a class if the clone is expanded.

clone_size: NA; d_call: NA; j_call: TRBJ2-3; cdr3_length: 15; v_call: TRBV4-1; cdr3_aa: CASSQGGSLPDTQYF; cdr3_nt: TGCGCCAGCAGCCAAGGGGGTAGTTTACCAGATACGCAGTATTTT
clone_size: NA; d_call: TRBD2; j_call: TRBJ2-3; cdr3_length: 17; v_call: TRBV18; cdr3_aa: CASSLTSELAGTDTQYF; cdr3_nt: TGTGCCAGCTCTCTTACCTCAGAACTAGCGGGGACAGATACGCAGTATTTT
clone_size: NA; d_call: NA; j_call: TRBJ1-4; cdr3_length: 15; v_call: TRBV19; cdr3_aa: CASSISHATNEKLFF; cdr3_nt: TGTGCCAGTAGTATAAGCCACGCAACTAATGAAAAACTGTTTTTT
clone_size: many; d_call: TRBD2; j_call: TRBJ2-1; cdr3_length: 15; v_call: TRBV29-1; cdr3_aa: CSVTGTSGGAWEQFF; cdr3_nt: TGCAGCGTTACCGGGACTAGCGGGGGGGCCTGGGAGCAGTTCTTC
clone_size: many; d_call: NA; j_call: TRBJ1-6; cdr3_length: 15; v_call: TRBV19; cdr3_aa: CASSIDPQGSSPLHF; cdr3_nt: TGTGCCAGTAGTATCGATCCACAGGGCTCTTCACCCCTCCACTTT
clone_size: NA; d_call: TRBD1; j_call: TRBJ1-6; cdr3_length: 18; v_call: TRBV19; cdr3_aa: CASGSTGLMNSYNSPLHF; cdr3_nt: TGTGCCAGTGGGTCGACAGGGTTGATGAACTCCTATAATTCACCCCTCCACTTT
clone_size: NA; d_call: TRBD1; j_call: TRBJ1-2; cdr3_length: 14; v_call: TRBV5-4; cdr3_aa: CASSLAGQVYGYTF; cdr3_nt: TGTGCCAGCAGCTTAGCTGGACAGGTCTATGGCTACACCTTC
clone_size: NA; d_call: NA; j_call: TRBJ1-6; cdr3_length: 15; v_call: TRBV5-5; cdr3_aa: CASSLGGGLNSPLHF; cdr3_nt: TGTGCCAGCAGCTTAGGGGGTGGACTAAATTCACCCCTCCACTTT
clone_size: NA; d_call: NA; j_call: TRBJ1-6; cdr3_length: 14; v_call: TRBV18; cdr3_aa: CASSRTDYNSPLHF; cdr3_nt: TGTGCCAGCTCCCGGACAGATTATAATTCACCCCTCCACTTT
clone_size: NA; d_call: NA; j_call: TRBJ1-2; cdr3_length: 14; v_call: TRBV7-2; cdr3_aa: CASQPGGANYGYTF; cdr3_nt: TGTGCCAGTCAGCCGGGGGGAGCAAACTATGGCTACACCTTC
clone_size: NA; d_call: NA; j_call: TRBJ2-3; cdr3_length: 14; v_call: TRBV11-1; cdr3_aa: CASSLNSPTDTQYF; cdr3_nt: TGTGCCAGCAGCTTAAACAGTCCCACAGATACGCAGTATTTT
clone_size: NA; d_call: NA; j_call: TRBJ1-5; cdr3_length: 18; v_call: TRBV7-2; cdr3_aa: CASSGLPRTENSNQPQHF; cdr3_nt: TGTGCCAGCAGCGGACTACCCCGGACGGAGAATAGCAATCAGCCCCAGCATTTT
clone_size: NA; d_call: TRBD1; j_call: TRBJ2-7; cdr3_length: 14; v_call: TRBV23-1; cdr3_aa: CASSHTKQGVEQYF; cdr3_nt: TGCGCCAGCAGCCACACTAAACAGGGGGTTGAGCAGTACTTC
clone_size: once; d_call: NA; j_call: TRBJ2-7; cdr3_length: 15; v_call: TRBV28; cdr3_aa: CASSSDHRGAYEQYF; cdr3_nt: TGTGCCAGCAGTTCTGACCACCGGGGAGCCTACGAGCAGTACTTC
clone_size: NA; d_call: NA; j_call: TRBJ2-7; cdr3_length: 11; v_call: TRBV30; cdr3_aa: CASSADYEQYF; cdr3_nt: TGTGCCTCCAGCGCCGACTACGAGCAGTACTTC
clone_size: many; d_call: NA; j_call: TRBJ2-1; cdr3_length: 13; v_call: TRBV5-4; cdr3_aa: CASSLQLGNEQFF; cdr3_nt: TGTGCCAGCAGCCTTCAACTGGGCAATGAGCAGTTCTTC
clone_size: NA; d_call: NA; j_call: TRBJ2-7; cdr3_length: 13; v_call: TRBV10-3; cdr3_aa: CAISPGGLYEQYF; cdr3_nt: TGTGCCATCTCCCCCGGGGGGCTCTACGAGCAGTACTTC
clone_size: NA; d_call: NA; j_call: TRBJ2-7; cdr3_length: 13; v_call: TRBV5-1; cdr3_aa: CASSLRLGGEQYF; cdr3_nt: TGCGCCAGCAGCTTGAGGTTGGGAGGCGAGCAGTACTTC